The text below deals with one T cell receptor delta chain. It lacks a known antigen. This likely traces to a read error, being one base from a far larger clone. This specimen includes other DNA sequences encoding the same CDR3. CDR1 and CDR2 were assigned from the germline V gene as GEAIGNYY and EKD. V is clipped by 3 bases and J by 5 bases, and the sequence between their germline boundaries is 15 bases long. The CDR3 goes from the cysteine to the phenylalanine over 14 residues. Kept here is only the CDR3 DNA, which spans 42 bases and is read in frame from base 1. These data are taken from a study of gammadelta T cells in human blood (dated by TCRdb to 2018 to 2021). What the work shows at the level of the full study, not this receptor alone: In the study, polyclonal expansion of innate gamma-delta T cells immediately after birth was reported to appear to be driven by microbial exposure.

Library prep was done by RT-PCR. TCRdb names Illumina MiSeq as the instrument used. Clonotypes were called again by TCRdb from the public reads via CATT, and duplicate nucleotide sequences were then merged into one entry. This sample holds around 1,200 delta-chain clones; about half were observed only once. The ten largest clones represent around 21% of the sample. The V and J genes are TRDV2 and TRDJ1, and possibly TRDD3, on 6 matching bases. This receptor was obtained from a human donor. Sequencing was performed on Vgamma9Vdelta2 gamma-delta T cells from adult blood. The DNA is TGTGCCTGTGACCAACTGGGAAGCGGGGATAAACTCATCTTT. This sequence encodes CACDQLGSGDKLIF.